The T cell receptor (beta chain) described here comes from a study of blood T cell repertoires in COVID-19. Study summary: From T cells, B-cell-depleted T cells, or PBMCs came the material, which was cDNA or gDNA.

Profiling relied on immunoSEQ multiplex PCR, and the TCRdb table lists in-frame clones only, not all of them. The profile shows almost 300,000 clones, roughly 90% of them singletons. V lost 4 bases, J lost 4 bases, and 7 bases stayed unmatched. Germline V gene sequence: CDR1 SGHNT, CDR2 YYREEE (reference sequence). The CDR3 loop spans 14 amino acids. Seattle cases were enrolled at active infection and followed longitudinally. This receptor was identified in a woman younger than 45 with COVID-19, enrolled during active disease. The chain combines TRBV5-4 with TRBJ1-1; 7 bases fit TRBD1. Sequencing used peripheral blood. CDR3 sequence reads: CASSLPGQLTEAFF. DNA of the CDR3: TGTGCCAGCAGCCTTCCGGGACAGCTCACTGAAGCTTTCTTT.